Presented here are 9 T cell receptor beta chains from one specimen sequenced in a study of OX40 agonist ivuxolimab in advanced cancers. TCRdb's table, derived via immunoSEQ multiplex PCR, lists solely in-frame clones and lacks some. The data show roughly 11,000 clones, roughly 80% seen once. This specimen consisted of CD4+ or CD8+ T cells sorted from blood, obtained in a trial of the OX40 agonist ivuxolimab. The receptors here all came from an adult with an advanced solid tumor such as melanoma, head and neck, liver or kidney cancer.

The genes are TRBV4-3 and TRBJ2-7; TRBD2 matches 10 bases. This CDR3 comprises 14 residues. The germline CDR1 and CDR2 sequences are LGHNA and YSLEER. V was pared by 1 base and J by 4 bases, with 1 base of the junction left unmatched. The chain's CDR3 is CASSQVSGRYEQYF. The DNA for the CDR3 is TGCGCCAGCAGCCAAGTTAGCGGGAGGTACGAGCAGTACTTC.

The chain employs TRBV5-4 and TRBJ2-1, with 9 bases fitting TRBD2. This CDR3 comprises 14 residues. Germline assignment: CDR1 SGHNT and CDR2 YYREEE (reference sequence). V was clipped by 2 bases and J by 6 bases; unmatched bases: 3. CDR3 sequence: CASSFLAGANEQFF. The CDR3 DNA reads as TGTGCCAGCAGCTTCTTAGCGGGAGCCAATGAGCAGTTCTTC.

This clone has a handful of counts. The chain is built from TRBV4-3 and TRBJ2-7; the match to TRBD1 covers 9 bases. The CDR3 is made up of 16 amino acids. Germline V gene data show CDR1 as LGHNA and CDR2 as YSLEER. Trimming cost V 0 bases and J 6 bases; bases outside gene matches: 9. CDR3 protein: CASSQDWSDRGAEQYF. The DNA for the CDR3 is TGCGCCAGCAGCCAAGATTGGTCGGACAGGGGCGCCGAGCAGTACTTC.

The chain is built from TRBV5-5 and TRBJ2-7; D not resolved. The CDR3 is 11 residues long. V was trimmed by 4 bases and J by 3 bases, leaving 5 bases between them. CDR1 is SGHKS, CDR2 YYEKEE, per germline (reference sequence). The CDR3 nucleotides read TGTGCCAGCAGCGCAGACTACGAGCAGTACTTC. It codes for CASSADYEQYF.

The rearrangement joins TRBV5-4 to TRBJ2-2; TRBD2 matches 11 bases. The CDR3 loop spans 15 amino acids. The germline V gene encodes CDR1 SGHNT and CDR2 YYREEE (reference sequence). J gave up 5 bases and V 5 bases, and 5 bases lay outside the gene matches. CDR3 protein: CASSFSGRDTGELFF. DNA of the CDR3: TGTGCCAGCAGTTTTAGCGGGAGGGATACCGGGGAGCTGTTTTTT.

The rearrangement uses TRBV19 and TRBJ2-7; 13 bases line up with TRBD2. V shed 6 bases and J 5 bases; nucleotides not matched to a gene: 13. Germline V lookup: CDR1 LNHDA, CDR2 SQIVND (reference sequence). The CDR3 extends over 17 amino acids. CDR3 in DNA: TGTGCCAGTAGCCGAAAAGGACTAGCGGGAGTTGACGACGAGCAGTACTTC. The encoded protein is CASSRKGLAGVDDEQYF.

The rearrangement links TRBV29-1 to TRBJ2-1; 10 bases fit TRBD1. Germline V gene data show CDR1 as SQVTM and CDR2 as ANQGSEA. The CDR3 extends over 14 amino acids. Germline trimming cut 7 bases from V and 4 bases from J; bases unmatched to any gene: 7. CDR3 sequence reads: CSAEGQGKYNEQFF. In DNA form, the CDR3 reads TGCAGCGCCGAGGGACAGGGGAAATACAATGAGCAGTTCTTC.

The genes are TRBV27 and TRBJ2-3; perhaps TRBD1 as D (6 bases). Germline CDR1 and CDR2: MNHEY and SMNVEV (reference sequence). Trimming cost V 8 bases and J 6 bases, with 15 bases left between them. The CDR3 length is 13 residues. The CDR3 protein is CASEGGRRDTQYF. The CDR3 DNA follows: TGTGCCAGCGAAGGGGGAAGGCGGGATACGCAGTATTTT.

This clone was recorded only once. The chain links TRBV28 to TRBJ2-7, with D possibly matching TRBD1 (6 bases). This CDR3 is built from 14 residues. Trimming took off 2 bases at V and 6 bases at J, with 14 bases between the two ends. Germline CDR1 MDHEN, CDR2 SYDVKM. As DNA, the CDR3 is TGTGCCAGCAGTTTAAGGCAGGGGTTCTCCGAGCAGTACTTC. This translates into CASSLRQGFSEQYF.